This T cell receptor beta chain was recovered during a study of blood T cell repertoires in COVID-19. Study as a whole: Acute and convalescent COVID-19 samples came from the United States, Italy and Spain. PBMCs, B-cell-depleted T cells, or T cells provided the cDNA or gDNA that made up the material.

Germline values: CDR1 SGHTA, CDR2 FQGTGA. The CDR3 totals 16 residues. V lost 4 bases to trimming and J lost 6 bases; unmatched junction nucleotides: 13. Original processing notes: Amplification from reference gene primers served as the basis for estimated nucleated cell counts. Sequencing used immunoSEQ multiplex PCR; TCRdb keeps in-frame clones, though not all of them. V and J calls and clone size are given by that table; D and trimming were obtained from the DNA. The data show 150,000 to 200,000 clones, 85% seen once. The source material was peripheral blood. This TCR came from a human donor with acute or convalescent COVID-19. The donor label of this sample is uncertain. V is TRBV7-3 and J is TRBJ2-7; 9 bases align to TRBD1. The DNA of the CDR3 is TGTGCCAGCAGCTCTCAAGGGACAGGGAGGACGGGCGAGCAGTACTTC. This gives the protein CASSSQGTGRTGEQYF. Based on the CDR3 plus reference TRBV7-3 and TRBJ2-7, the full variable domain is GAGVSQTPSNKVTEKGKYVELRCDPISGHTALYWYRQSLGQGPEFLIYFQGTGAADDSGLPNDRFFAVRPEGSVSTLKIQRTERGDSAVYLCASSSQGTGRTGEQYFGPGTRLTVT.